Listed below are T cell receptor beta chains from one sample, sequenced in a study of response to subunit inactivated influenza vaccine. TCRdb analysed the RT-PCR reads with MiXCR anew, one entry per CDR3 protein. The table lists fewer than 650,000 distinct CDR3 sequences, approximately 13% of them singletons. The sample here was PBMCs from blood, taken 45 days after vaccination. These TCRs come from a man aged 50 to 59 who received an inactivated influenza vaccine. Each CDR3 is given with its conserved first and last residue. The D gene is left open where the match is weak. Clone size is not always given. Where it is, it says once, few, many or a class for expanded clones.

J gene: TRBJ2-7; D gene: TRBD2; clone size: many; V gene: TRBV12-3/TRBV12-4; CDR3 length: 15; CDR3 protein: CASSLSASGIFEQYF; CDR3 DNA: TGTGCCAGCAGTTTATCGGCTAGCGGGATTTTCGAGCAGTACTTC
J gene: TRBJ2-3; D gene: TRBD2; clone size: .; V gene: TRBV20-1; CDR3 length: 15; CDR3 protein: CSARGKRELTDTQYF; CDR3 DNA: TGCAGTGCTAGAGGGAAGCGGGAGTTAACAGATACGCAGTATTTT
J gene: TRBJ2-7; D gene: TRBD1; clone size: many; V gene: TRBV20-1; CDR3 length: 14; CDR3 protein: CSASQGAQSDEQYF; CDR3 DNA: TGCAGTGCTTCTCAGGGGGCCCAGTCCGACGAGCAGTACTTC
J gene: TRBJ2-3; D gene: .; clone size: few; V gene: TRBV6-2/TRBV6-3; CDR3 length: 12; CDR3 protein: CASRGITDTQYF; CDR3 DNA: TGTGCCAGCAGGGGGATTACAGATACGCAGTATTTT
J gene: TRBJ2-2; D gene: .; clone size: .; V gene: TRBV10-1; CDR3 length: 13; CDR3 protein: CASSASGRGELFF; CDR3 DNA: TGCGCCAGCAGTGCGTCGGGCAGGGGGGAGCTGTTTTTT
J gene: TRBJ2-1; D gene: .; clone size: few; V gene: TRBV5-6; CDR3 length: 17; CDR3 protein: CASSFYFSLHSYNEQFF; CDR3 DNA: TGTGCCAGCAGCTTTTATTTCTCCCTCCACTCCTACAATGAGCAGTTCTTC
J gene: TRBJ1-5; D gene: .; clone size: .; V gene: TRBV6-1; CDR3 length: 16; CDR3 protein: CASSPRTPGRRQPQHF; CDR3 DNA: TGTGCCAGCAGTCCCCGGACTCCGGGAAGGCGTCAGCCCCAGCATTTT
J gene: TRBJ1-2; D gene: .; clone size: few; V gene: TRBV20-1; CDR3 length: 14; CDR3 protein: CSARPPLVAYGYTF; CDR3 DNA: TGCAGTGCTAGACCTCCTCTGGTTGCCTATGGCTACACCTTC
J gene: TRBJ2-1; D gene: .; clone size: .; V gene: TRBV7-2; CDR3 length: 15; CDR3 protein: CASSYSRGPTNEQFF; CDR3 DNA: TGTGCCAGCAGCTATTCGAGAGGGCCCACCAATGAGCAGTTCTTC
J gene: TRBJ2-3; D gene: .; clone size: .; V gene: TRBV9; CDR3 length: 16; CDR3 protein: CASSVGGGASTDTQYF; CDR3 DNA: TGTGCCAGCAGCGTAGGGGGAGGTGCTAGCACAGATACGCAGTATTTT
J gene: TRBJ2-1; D gene: .; clone size: many; V gene: TRBV7-9; CDR3 length: 13; CDR3 protein: CASSFSQDEQSFF; CDR3 DNA: TGTGCCAGCAGCTTTTCTCAGGATGAGCAGTCGTTCTTC
J gene: TRBJ2-5; D gene: .; clone size: many; V gene: TRBV7-2; CDR3 length: 12; CDR3 protein: CASSPSVGPQYF; CDR3 DNA: TGTGCCAGCAGCCCCTCGGTAGGGCCCCAGTACTTC
J gene: TRBJ2-7; D gene: .; clone size: .; V gene: TRBV28; CDR3 length: 16; CDR3 protein: CASSLVLGTGTYEQYF; CDR3 DNA: TGTGCCAGCAGTTTAGTCCTGGGGACCGGAACCTACGAGCAGTACTTC
J gene: TRBJ2-1; D gene: TRBD2; clone size: few; V gene: TRBV4-2; CDR3 length: 14; CDR3 protein: CASSLGTSPDEQFF; CDR3 DNA: TGTGCCAGCAGCCTGGGGACTAGTCCTGATGAGCAGTTCTTC
J gene: TRBJ2-7; D gene: TRBD1; clone size: .; V gene: TRBV9; CDR3 length: 15; CDR3 protein: CASSIRGFSESEQYF; CDR3 DNA: TGTGCCAGCAGCATCAGGGGGTTTTCGGAGAGCGAGCAGTACTTC
J gene: TRBJ2-7; D gene: .; clone size: .; V gene: TRBV5-1; CDR3 length: 14; CDR3 protein: CASSMPGSSYEQYF; CDR3 DNA: TGCGCCAGCAGCATGCCAGGCAGCTCCTACGAGCAGTACTTC
J gene: TRBJ2-1; D gene: .; clone size: .; V gene: TRBV6-2/TRBV6-3; CDR3 length: 12; CDR3 protein: CASSYRDVVQFF; CDR3 DNA: TGTGCCAGCAGTTACAGGGACGTCGTCCAGTTCTTC
J gene: TRBJ1-1; D gene: TRBD1; clone size: few; V gene: TRBV4-2; CDR3 length: 17; CDR3 protein: CASSQRGRRAMNTEAFF; CDR3 DNA: TGTGCCAGCAGCCAAAGGGGGCGACGAGCTATGAACACTGAAGCTTTCTTT
J gene: TRBJ1-1; D gene: .; clone size: few; V gene: TRBV12-3/TRBV12-4; CDR3 length: 14; CDR3 protein: CASTLGGLNTEAFF; CDR3 DNA: TGTGCCAGCACACTAGGTGGATTGAACACTGAAGCTTTCTTT
J gene: TRBJ2-1; D gene: TRBD2; clone size: .; V gene: TRBV7-9; CDR3 length: 15; CDR3 protein: CASSVGTSGKGEQFF; CDR3 DNA: TGTGCCAGCAGCGTGGGGACTAGCGGGAAGGGTGAGCAGTTCTTC
J gene: TRBJ2-3; D gene: .; clone size: .; V gene: TRBV27; CDR3 length: 14; CDR3 protein: CASSPTISRDTQYF; CDR3 DNA: TGTGCCAGCAGTCCAACCATTTCCCGCGATACGCAGTATTTT
J gene: TRBJ1-6; D gene: .; clone size: many; V gene: TRBV6-1; CDR3 length: 13; CDR3 protein: CAARGEGGSPLHF; CDR3 DNA: TGTGCCGCTCGGGGGGAAGGAGGTTCACCCCTCCACTTT
J gene: TRBJ2-3; D gene: .; clone size: .; V gene: TRBV4-2; CDR3 length: 17; CDR3 protein: CASSHAWGAKNTDTQYF; CDR3 DNA: TGTGCCAGCAGCCACGCCTGGGGGGCGAAAAACACAGATACGCAGTATTTT
J gene: TRBJ1-4; D gene: .; clone size: few; V gene: TRBV10-3; CDR3 length: 13; CDR3 protein: CASRDNSNEKLFF; CDR3 DNA: TGTGCCTCCCGGGACAACTCTAATGAAAAACTGTTTTTT
J gene: TRBJ2-2; D gene: .; clone size: .; V gene: TRBV10-3; CDR3 length: 16; CDR3 protein: CAISESPVLNTGELFF; CDR3 DNA: TGTGCCATCAGTGAGTCTCCGGTATTAAACACCGGGGAGCTGTTTTTT
J gene: TRBJ2-3; D gene: TRBD2; clone size: few; V gene: TRBV11-1; CDR3 length: 16; CDR3 protein: CASSPGLARVPDTQYF; CDR3 DNA: TGTGCCAGCAGCCCGGGACTAGCGAGAGTTCCAGATACGCAGTATTTT